This T cell receptor beta chain was captured by sequencing in a study of T cell repertoires in cytomegalovirus infection. Study-level information: Recently identified HLA-C-restricted and well-studied HLA-B-restricted CMV epitopes were used. Study results and caveats: Summed public TCR beta family frequency identified CMV carriers bearing the relevant HLA. HLA-C-restricted, CMV-specific TCR beta clonotypes were dominant ex vivo.

This clonotype was found a few times. The antigen is not known. This CDR3 has 15 amino acids. CDR1 is SGHTA and CDR2 is FQGNSA in the germline V gene. Trimming took off 2 bases at V and 3 bases at J, with 10 bases between the two ends. TCRdb called the reads again in MiXCR, with one record for every CDR3 protein. The sample records some 560,000 distinct CDR3 sequences, roughly 42% being singletons. The chain is built from TRBV7-2 and TRBJ2-2, with D hard to call. This receptor was identified in a human donor in good health (CMV status not recorded). Some clones in this sample may be carry-over from other donors' samples. The sample in question was cultured PBMCs, obtained from culture after CMV antigen stimulation. As DNA, the CDR3 is TGTGCCAGCAGCTTATCCCCTAGGGACACCGGGGAGCTGTTTTTT. This sequence encodes CASSLSPRDTGELFF.